Each of the 5 T cell receptor beta chains below was sequenced from the same sample in a study of identical twins. One entry per CDR3 protein, called by TCRdb with MiXCR from the 5' RACE reads. The repertoire includes under 250,000 distinct CDR3 sequences, 6.5% to 9% of them detected once, and under 7% sits in the top ten. The sample was also reused in another study, on yellow fever vaccine responses in identical twins.

Sequenced sample: CD8+ T cells sorted from blood. All receptors come from a woman between 18 and 30 years old in good health.

This clonotype was counted only a few times. The chain recombines TRBV6-6 with TRBJ2-5; the D is unclear. Germline V gene lookup returns CDR1 MNHNY and CDR2 SVGAGI (reference sequence). The CDR3 length is 12 residues. With 5 bases removed from V and 0 bases from J, the gap between germline ends came to 4 bases. CDR3 loop: CASSAHQETQYF. The CDR3 DNA sequence: TGTGCCAGCAGTGCCCACCAAGAGACCCAGTACTTC.

The chain combines TRBV6-4 with TRBJ2-1; TRBD1 might be the D (7 bases). This CDR3 spans 14 amino acids. Germline lookup yields CDR1 MRHNA and CDR2 SNTAGT. V was pared by 3 bases and J by 7 bases, with 13 bases between. CDR3 sequence: CASSEEGAWNEQFF. The CDR3 coding sequence is TGTGCCAGCAGTGAGGAGGGGGCCTGGAATGAGCAGTTCTTC.

This chain joins TRBV27 and TRBJ2-1; the match to TRBD1 covers 10 bases. Trimming cost V 6 bases and J 6 bases; bases outside gene matches: 8. The CDR3 contains 15 residues. Germline values: CDR1 MNHEY, CDR2 SMNVEV (reference sequence). CDR3 sequence reads: CASSQSRTGGNEQFF. The CDR3 bases are TGTGCCAGCAGCCAGTCCAGGACAGGGGGCAATGAGCAGTTCTTC.

The sample holds a few counts of this clonotype. Here the CDR3 DNA reads TGTGCCAGCAGTCCCTCCATATACATCACCTCTGGAAACACCATATATTTT. Protein sequence: CASSPSIYITSGNTIYF. J is TRBJ1-3 and V is TRBV12-3 or TRBV12-4; D not certain. Between the trimmed V and J ends, which lost 5 bases and 0 bases, there was a span of 17 bases. The CDR3 runs 17 residues.

This rearrangement joins TRBV2 to TRBJ1-1; a possible D gene is TRBD1 (6 bases). The CDR3 loop spans 12 amino acids. Germline V CDR1 and CDR2: SNHLY, FYNNEI. The germline V and J ends were trimmed by 8 bases and 2 bases, with 9 bases remaining between them. The CDR3 is CASPDSNTEAFF. CDR3 in DNA: TGTGCCAGCCCGGACAGCAACACTGAAGCTTTCTTT.